These 8 T cell receptor beta chains were sequenced from one sample in a study of cytomegalovirus exposure and HLA in healthy donors. PCR employed 60 Vbeta and 13 Jbeta primers. The protocol was immunoSEQ multiplex PCR, while the TCRdb copy is restricted to in-frame clones and leaves out a portion. Of around 150,000 clones in the sample, about 75% were seen once. Sequences were obtained from PBMCs. The origin of the receptors is a female donor in good health and CMV-seronegative.

The chain joins TRBV5-6 to TRBJ2-7, with unresolved D. The CDR3 loop spans 12 amino acids. The V end lost 0 bases, the J end lost 4 bases, and 5 bases lay between the germline ends. The V gene's germline CDR1 is SGHDT and CDR2 YYEEEE. DNA for the CDR3: TGTGCCAGCAGCTTGGGTCAGTACGAGCAGTACTTC. This sequence encodes CASSLGQYEQYF.

V gene TRBV9 combines with J gene TRBJ2-7, with D possibly TRBD1 on 6 matching bases. There are 15 residues in the CDR3. Per the germline V gene, CDR1 is SGDLS and CDR2 is YYNGEE. V was cut by 3 bases and J by 5 bases, with 18 bases left in between. In nucleotides, the CDR3 is TGTGCCAGCAGCGCAGAACCGGGACATGAGGACGAGCAGTACTTC. Translation gives CASSAEPGHEDEQYF. Supplemented by reference TRBV9 and TRBJ2-7, the full variable domain reads DSGVTQTPKHLITATGQRVTLRCSPRSGDLSVYWYQQSLDQGLQFLIQYYNGEERAKGNILERFSAQQFPDLHSELNLSSLELGDSALYFCASSAEPGHEDEQYFGPGTRLTVT.

The rearrangement joins TRBV7-3 to TRBJ2-3, with 8 nucleotides matching TRBD2. V lost 5 bases and J lost 6; bases outside the gene matches: 7. This CDR3 region has 14 residues. CDR1 and CDR2 (germline): SGHTA, FQGTGA. CDR3 residues: CASSPGGARDTQYF. In DNA form, the CDR3 reads TGTGCCAGCAGCCCCGGGGGGGCGAGGGATACGCAGTATTTT.

The rearrangement uses TRBV5-1 and TRBJ2-1; 13 nucleotides line up with TRBD2. The CDR3 totals 17 residues. Losses at the gene ends were 4 bases for V and 7 bases for J; bases not matched to a gene: 11. Germline CDR1 is SGHRS and CDR2 is YFSETQ. The CDR3 spells CASSPRETSGGRNEQFF. The CDR3 DNA reads TGCGCCAGCAGCCCCCGAGAGACTAGCGGGGGGAGGAATGAGCAGTTCTTC.

This chain uses TRBV6-5 with TRBJ1-2; 9 positions match TRBD1. CDR3 length: 16 residues. Germline loops: CDR1 MNHEY, CDR2 SVGAGI. After removal of 3 bases from V and 5 bases from J, the junction contained 10 bases not matched to a gene. CDR3 sequence: CASSYHSAGQGYGYTF. For the CDR3, the DNA is TGTGCCAGCAGTTATCACTCGGCGGGACAGGGATATGGCTACACCTTC.

The chain recombines TRBV5-6 with TRBJ2-5, with 10 bases lining up with TRBD2. The J call is in doubt because the DNA end fits TRBJ2-7 better. Germline CDR1 and CDR2: SGHDT and YYEEEE. This CDR3 spans 15 amino acids. CDR3 sequence (DNA): TGTGCCAGCAGCCGACCGGGACTAGCGAGCTACGAGCAGTACTTC. Translation gives CASSRPGLASYEQYF.

The J gene is TRBJ1-1, the V gene TRBV2; 8 bases map to TRBD1. This CDR3 spans 16 amino acids. Germline V gene sequence: CDR1 SNHLY, CDR2 FYNNEI. After removal of 1 base from V and 0 bases from J, the junction contained 4 bases not matched to a gene. DNA of the CDR3: TGTGCCAGCAGTGAAGGGGACAGGCCCTTGAACACTGAAGCTTTCTTT. This codes for CASSEGDRPLNTEAFF.

The CDR3 DNA reads as TGTGCCAGCAGTCCATGGGCACAGAAGAACACTGAAGCTTTCTTT. Protein product: CASSPWAQKNTEAFF. The chain recombines TRBV27 with TRBJ1-1; D unclear. The CDR3 is 15 residues long. CDR1 and CDR2 (germline): MNHEY, SMNVEV (reference sequence). The germline V and J ends were trimmed by 5 bases and 1 base, with 14 bases remaining between them.